The next 22 T cell receptor beta chains were all read from a single sample in a study of blood T cell repertoires in COVID-19. Profiled with immunoSEQ multiplex PCR; TCRdb holds only in-frame clones, not every one. The repertoire consists of 200,000 or so clones, with roughly four fifths occurring once and the leading ten covering roughly 5%. Sequencing was carried out using peripheral blood. These receptors came from a woman aged 25 to 39 with acute or convalescent COVID-19.

The chain has TRBV5-4 and TRBJ2-2, with D possibly TRBD1 on 5 matching bases. In germline, CDR1 is SGHNT, CDR2 YYREEE (reference sequence). The length of the CDR3 is 15 residues. Between the trimmed V and J ends, which lost 0 bases and 4 bases, there was a span of 10 bases. CDR3 loop: CASSLAQGSTGELFF. In nucleotides, the CDR3 is TGTGCCAGCAGCTTGGCCCAGGGTAGCACCGGGGAGCTGTTTTTT.

This sequence joins TRBV5-4 and TRBJ2-1, with 7 nucleotides matching TRBD2. CDR3 size: 16 residues. V lost 1 base, J lost 5 bases, and 9 bases stayed unmatched. Germline V lookup: CDR1 SGHNT, CDR2 YYREEE (reference sequence). CDR3 residues: CASSLFRTSVNNEQFF. The CDR3 region has the DNA TGTGCCAGCAGCTTGTTCAGGACTAGTGTTAACAATGAGCAGTTCTTC.

CDR3 sequence reads: CASSQGAGQPQHF. As DNA, the CDR3 is TGTGCCAGCTCACAGGGGGCCGGTCAGCCCCAGCATTTT. This chain links TRBV18 with TRBJ1-5; 7 nucleotides agree with TRBD1. This CDR3 is 13 amino acids long. Per the germline V gene, CDR1 is KGHSH and CDR2 is LQKENI. V shed 4 bases and J 6 bases; nucleotides not matched to a gene: 3.

This clone was counted only a few times. The chain has TRBV30 and TRBJ2-5; TRBD1 agrees at 9 bases. This CDR3 has 17 residues. Germline V gene lookup returns CDR1 GTSNPN and CDR2 SVGIG (reference sequence). V was clipped by 2 bases and J by 2 bases; unmatched bases: 12. CDR3 in DNA: TGTGCCTGGAGTACCCCGGTTGGACAGGGGTTTCAAGAGACCCAGTACTTC. The encoded protein is CAWSTPVGQGFQETQYF.

The chain uses TRBV14 and TRBJ2-7; TRBD1 matches at 8 bases. The germline gives CDR1 SGHDN, CDR2 FVKESK. V trimming: 5 bases; J trimming: 2 bases; junction bases outside the gene matches: 5. CDR3 length equals 14 residues. The CDR3 nucleotides are TGTGCCAGCAGCGGACAGGGCCCCACCTACGAGCAGTACTTC. Protein sequence: CASSGQGPTYEQYF.

This rearrangement joins TRBV5-4 to TRBJ1-4; D perhaps matches TRBD1 (5 bases). V lost 3 bases and J lost 8, with 23 bases in between. This CDR3 has 17 amino acids. The germline CDR1 and CDR2 sequences are SGHNT and YYREEE (reference sequence). CDR3 sequence: CASSSASDSPLGEKLFF. CDR3 bases: TGTGCCAGCAGCTCCGCATCAGACAGCCCTTTAGGGGAAAAACTGTTTTTT. The full variable domain, with the rest looked up from reference TRBV5-4 and TRBJ1-4, is ETGVTQSPTHLIKTRGQQVTLRCSSQSGHNTVSWYQQALGQGPQFIFQYYREEENGRGNFPPRFSGLQFPNYSSELNVNALELDDSALYLCASSSASDSPLGEKLFFGSGTQLSVL.

Only one count was recorded for this clone. V and J are TRBV19 and TRBJ2-5, with D unresolved. V lost 1 base and J 3 bases, leaving 6 bases between the germline ends. Germline CDR1 and CDR2: LNHDA and SQIVND (reference sequence). The CDR3 runs 13 residues. CDR3 in DNA: TGTGCCAGTAGTATAGCTCTTAAAGAGACCCAGTACTTC. Translated, it gives CASSIALKETQYF.

V is TRBV28 and J is TRBJ1-1, with 9 nucleotides matching TRBD1. V lost 5 bases, J lost 2 bases, and 6 bases stayed unmatched. CDR1 MDHEN and CDR2 SYDVKM come from the germline V gene. CDR3 size: 15 residues. CDR3 coding DNA: TGTGCCAGCAGTCCCCCGGGACAGGGAAACACTGAAGCTTTCTTT. It specifies CASSPPGQGNTEAFF. Full variable domain (missing parts from reference TRBV28 and TRBJ1-1): DVKVTQSSRYLVKRTGEKVFLECVQDMDHENMFWYRQDPGLGLRLIYFSYDVKMKEKGDIPEGYSVSREKKERFSLILESASTNQTSMYLCASSPPGQGNTEAFFGQGTRLTVV.

The chain joins TRBV27 to TRBJ2-3; possibly TRBD2 for D (7 bases). With 5 bases removed from V and 1 base from J, the gap between germline ends came to 16 bases. Germline lookup yields CDR1 MNHEY and CDR2 SMNVEV (reference sequence). CDR3 size: 16 residues. The CDR3 sequence is CASSGGATRGTDTQYF. As DNA, the CDR3 is TGTGCCAGCAGTGGGGGGGCAACAAGAGGCACAGATACGCAGTATTTT.

The V gene is TRBV6-5, the J gene TRBJ2-1, with D perhaps TRBD2 (6 bases). Germline values: CDR1 MNHEY, CDR2 SVGAGI. The ends were cut back, 6 bases at V and 3 bases at J, with 9 bases in the middle. This CDR3 has 13 amino acids. CDR3 DNA: TGTGCCAGCAGAAGTAGCGGCTACAATGAGCAGTTCTTC. It yields the protein CASRSSGYNEQFF.

This chain links TRBV2 with TRBJ1-4; 7 bases agree with TRBD1. Germline V gene data show CDR1 as SNHLY and CDR2 as FYNNEI. After removal of 8 bases from V and 5 bases from J, the junction contained 11 bases not matched to a gene. The CDR3 runs 15 residues. CDR3 protein: CASCPRGQENEKLFF. As DNA, the CDR3 is TGTGCCAGCTGCCCAAGGGGGCAGGAGAATGAAAAACTGTTTTTT. Together with reference TRBV2 and TRBJ1-4, the CDR3 gives the full variable domain: EPEVTQTPSHQVTQMGQEVILRCVPISNHLYFYWYRQILGQKVEFLVSFYNNEISEKSEIFDDQFSVERPDGSNFTLKIRSTKLEDSAMYFCASCPRGQENEKLFFGSGTQLSVL.

The J gene is TRBJ2-5, the V gene TRBV15, with TRBD1 matching over 9 bases. The CDR3 has 15 amino acids. V lost 7 bases and J lost 2; bases outside the gene matches: 8. CDR1 and CDR2 (germline): LNHNV, YYDKDF (reference sequence). In DNA form, the CDR3 reads TGTGCCACCATGGCACAGGGGGCCTATCAAGAGACCCAGTACTTC. Protein: CATMAQGAYQETQYF.

This chain uses TRBV7-9 with TRBJ2-5; TRBD2 matches at 8 bases. The CDR3 spans 15 residues. The V gene's germline CDR1 is SEHNR and CDR2 FQNEAQ (reference sequence). The junction had 12 bases not matched to a gene; V was cut back by 8 bases and J by 4 bases. The CDR3 loop reads CASWNSGTLVETQYF. CDR3 nucleotides: TGTGCCAGCTGGAATAGCGGGACGTTGGTAGAGACCCAGTACTTC.

The chain combines TRBV30 with TRBJ2-7; D is undetermined. This CDR3 is 13 amino acids long. Germline values: CDR1 GTSNPN, CDR2 SVGIG (reference sequence). Trimming took off 1 base at V and 5 bases at J, with 12 bases between the two ends. The CDR3 coding sequence is TGTGCCTGGAGTGCTAATCTCGTAGACGAGCAGTACTTC. It codes for CAWSANLVDEQYF.

The rearrangement links TRBV18 to TRBJ2-7; no clear D gene. Germline CDR1 KGHSH, CDR2 LQKENI. There are 15 residues in the CDR3. Deletions cut 4 bases from V and 3 bases from J, with 16 bases between. The CDR3 protein is CASSRSRTANYEQYF. In DNA form, the CDR3 reads TGTGCCAGCTCACGGTCAAGAACAGCAAACTACGAGCAGTACTTC. Looking up the rest from reference TRBV18 and TRBJ2-7 gives the full variable domain: NAGVMQNPRHLVRRRGQEARLRCSPMKGHSHVYWYRQLPEEGLKFMVYLQKENIIDESGMPKERFSAEFPKEGPSILRIQQVVRGDSAAYFCASSRSRTANYEQYFGPGTRLTVT.

The V and J genes are TRBV14 and TRBJ2-1; TRBD2 agrees at 11 bases. The ends lost 3 bases at V and 3 bases at J; junction bases unmatched: 4. Germline values: CDR1 SGHDN, CDR2 FVKESK. This CDR3 has 16 residues. CDR3 sequence reads: CASSHLGLADYNEQFF. The CDR3 DNA reads as TGTGCCAGCAGCCACCTGGGACTAGCGGACTACAATGAGCAGTTCTTC. The full variable domain, its missing parts supplied by reference TRBV14 and TRBJ2-1, is EAGVTQFPSHSVIEKGQTVTLRCDPISGHDNLYWYRRVMGKEIKFLLHFVKESKQDESGMPNNRFLAERTGGTYSTLKVQPAELEDSGVYFCASSHLGLADYNEQFFGPGTRLTVL.

The chain recombines TRBV4-1 with TRBJ1-6; TRBD1 might be the D (6 bases). The CDR3 contains 16 residues. Trimming cost V 2 bases and J 5 bases, with 13 bases left between them. Per germline, CDR1 MGHRA and CDR2 YSYEKL. In nucleotides, the CDR3 is TGCGCCAGCAGCCAACCCCGCCAGGGGAATAATTCACCCCTCCACTTT. It is translated as CASSQPRQGNNSPLHF.

This chain joins TRBV18 and TRBJ1-2; the D is unclear. Germline CDR1 is KGHSH and CDR2 is LQKENI. V dropped 1 base and J dropped 8 bases, with 8 bases sitting between them. The CDR3 has 12 amino acids. The CDR3 loop reads CASSPRSGGYTF. In nucleotides, the CDR3 is TGTGCCAGCTCACCACGTTCCGGGGGCTACACCTTC.

The rearrangement links TRBV18 to TRBJ1-5; D might be TRBD1 (6 bases). The CDR3 extends over 17 amino acids. Trimming removed 4 bases from V and 1 base from J, with 17 bases in between. Germline V lookup: CDR1 KGHSH, CDR2 LQKENI. CDR3 nucleotide sequence: TGTGCCAGCTCACAGATGGCCGGGACAACCAGCAATCAGCCCCAGCATTTT. It encodes CASSQMAGTTSNQPQHF.

V is TRBV28 and J is TRBJ1-3; D call uncertain. The CDR3 sequence is 12 residues long. CDR1 is MDHEN, CDR2 SYDVKM, per germline. V was clipped by 6 bases and J by 2 bases, with 5 bases between them. CDR3 sequence (DNA): TGTGCCAGCAGGCGTGCTGGAAACACCATATATTTT. It encodes CASRRAGNTIYF.

The V and J genes are TRBV5-1 and TRBJ1-1; no clear D. Trimming cost V 4 bases and J 4 bases, with 17 bases left between them. The germline V gene encodes CDR1 SGHRS and CDR2 YFSETQ. This CDR3 region has 15 residues. The CDR3 sequence: CASSREAGVGTEAFF. Written as DNA, the CDR3 is TGCGCCAGCAGCAGGGAAGCCGGGGTAGGCACTGAAGCTTTCTTT.

The chain employs TRBV3-1 (or the pseudogene TRBV3-2) and TRBJ2-2; 7 bases fit TRBD2. Germline-derived CDR1 and CDR2 are LGHDT and YNNKEL (reference sequence). With V trimmed by 1 base and J by 4 bases, 6 bases remained unmatched. The CDR3 loop spans 16 amino acids. The CDR3 DNA sequence: TGTGCCAGCAGCCAAGTGGGCGGGAGAGGCACCGGGGAGCTGTTTTTT. Amino acid sequence: CASSQVGGRGTGELFF.